This T cell receptor beta chain was identified in a study of response to subunit inactivated influenza vaccine. V was clipped by 0 bases and J by 6 bases; unmatched bases: 9. The CDR3 spans 17 residues. Per the germline V gene, CDR1 is SGHRS and CDR2 is YFSETQ. General study results and limits: Authors suggested seasonal influenza vaccinations each recruit few new T cells.

MiXCR, applied by TCRdb to the RT-PCR reads, yields one record per CDR3 protein. Here the sample spans over 750,000 distinct CDR3 sequences, about 20% being singletons. This clonotype was observed a few times. Its antigen is as yet unknown. The V and J genes are TRBV5-1 and TRBJ2-1; 10 bases fit TRBD2. This TCR was sampled from a man aged 50-60 years who received an inactivated influenza vaccine. The sample consisted of PBMCs from blood, taken 5 to 6 days after vaccination. This CDR3 reads CASSLVASGGVLNEQFF. The DNA for the CDR3 is TGCGCCAGCAGCTTGGTGGCTAGCGGGGGCGTCCTCAATGAGCAGTTCTTC. Full variable domain (remainder filled in from reference TRBV5-1 and TRBJ2-1): KAGVTQTPRYLIKTRGQQVTLSCSPISGHRSVSWYQQTPGQGLQFLFEYFSETQRNKGNFPGRFSGRQFSNSRSEMNVSTLELGDSALYLCASSLVASGGVLNEQFFGPGTRLTVL.